This T cell receptor beta chain comes out of a study of cytomegalovirus exposure and HLA in healthy donors. 60 Vbeta and 13 Jbeta primers were used in PCR. Only in-frame clones appear in the TCRdb table, and some are missing; sequencing was by immunoSEQ multiplex PCR. The sample includes about 120,000 clones, around 68% of them seen just once. In the case of this clone: The target antigen is unknown.

The CDR3 extends over 13 amino acids. Germline CDR1 reads SNHLY; CDR2 reads FYNNEI. Trimming shortened V by 2 bases and J by 9 bases, and 11 bases separated the two germline ends. The study, taken as a whole, reports: A link between a missense DCLRE1C variant and TCR beta V- and J-gene trimming emerged from a later analysis.

Sequenced input: PBMCs. The rearrangement joins TRBV2 to TRBJ2-1; D perhaps matches TRBD1 (6 bases). This TCR was recovered from a man in his forties or fifties in good health and CMV-seropositive. DNA for the CDR3: TGTGCCAGCAGTGAAAGAACAGGGTCTGAGCAGTTCTTC. It translates to CASSERTGSEQFF.